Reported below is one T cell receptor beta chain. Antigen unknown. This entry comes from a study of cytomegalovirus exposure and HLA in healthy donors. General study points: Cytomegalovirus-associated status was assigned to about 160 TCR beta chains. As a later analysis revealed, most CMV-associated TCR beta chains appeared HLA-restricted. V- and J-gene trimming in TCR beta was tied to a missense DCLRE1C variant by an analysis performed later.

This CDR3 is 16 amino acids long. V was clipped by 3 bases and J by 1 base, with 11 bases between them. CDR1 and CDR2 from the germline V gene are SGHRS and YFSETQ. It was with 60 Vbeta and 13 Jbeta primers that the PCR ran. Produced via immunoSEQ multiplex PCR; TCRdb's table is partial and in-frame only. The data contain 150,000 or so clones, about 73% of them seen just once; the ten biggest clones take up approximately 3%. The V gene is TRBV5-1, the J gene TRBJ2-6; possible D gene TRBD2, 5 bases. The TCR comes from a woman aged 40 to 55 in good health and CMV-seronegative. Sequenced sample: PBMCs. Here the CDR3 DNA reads TGCGCCAGCAGCTCGCCGGAGGCGTCTGGGGCCAACGTCCTGACTTTC. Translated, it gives CASSSPEASGANVLTF.